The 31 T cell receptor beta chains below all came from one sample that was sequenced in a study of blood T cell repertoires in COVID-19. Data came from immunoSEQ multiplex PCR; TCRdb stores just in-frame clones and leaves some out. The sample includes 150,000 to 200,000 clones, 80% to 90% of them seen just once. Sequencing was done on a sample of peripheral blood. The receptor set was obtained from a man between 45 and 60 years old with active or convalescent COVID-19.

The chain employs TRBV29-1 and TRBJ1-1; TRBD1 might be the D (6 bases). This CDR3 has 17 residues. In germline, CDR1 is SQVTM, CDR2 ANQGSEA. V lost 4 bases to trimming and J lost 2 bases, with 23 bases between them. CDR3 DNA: TGCAGCGTTGGGGTCAAAGTTGTAGGACAGACAAACACTGAAGCTTTCTTT. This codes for CSVGVKVVGQTNTEAFF.

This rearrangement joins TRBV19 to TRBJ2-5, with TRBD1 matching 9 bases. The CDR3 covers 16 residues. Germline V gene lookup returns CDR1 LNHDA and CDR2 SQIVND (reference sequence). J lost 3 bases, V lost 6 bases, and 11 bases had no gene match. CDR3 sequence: CASRDPGTGNKETQYF. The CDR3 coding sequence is TGTGCCAGTAGAGACCCCGGGACAGGGAATAAAGAGACCCAGTACTTC.

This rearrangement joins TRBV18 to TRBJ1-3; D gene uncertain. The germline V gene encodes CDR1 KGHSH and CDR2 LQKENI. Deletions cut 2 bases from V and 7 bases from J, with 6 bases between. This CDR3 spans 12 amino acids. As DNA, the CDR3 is TGTGCCAGCTCACCAACAGACAACACCATATATTTT. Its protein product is CASSPTDNTIYF.

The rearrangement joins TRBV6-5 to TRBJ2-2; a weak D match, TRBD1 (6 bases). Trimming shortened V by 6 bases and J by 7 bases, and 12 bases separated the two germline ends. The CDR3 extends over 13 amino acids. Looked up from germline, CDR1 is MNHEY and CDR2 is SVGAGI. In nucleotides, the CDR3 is TGTGCCAGCAGACTGGGGGCGTTCGGGGAGCTGTTTTTT. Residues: CASRLGAFGELFF.

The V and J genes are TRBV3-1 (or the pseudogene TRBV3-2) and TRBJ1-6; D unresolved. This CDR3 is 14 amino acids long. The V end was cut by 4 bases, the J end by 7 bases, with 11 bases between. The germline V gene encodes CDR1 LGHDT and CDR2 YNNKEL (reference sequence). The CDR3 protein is CASSLRTGNSPLHF. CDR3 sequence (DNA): TGTGCCAGCAGCCTGCGGACGGGAAATTCACCCCTCCACTTT.

The DNA for the CDR3 is TGTGCCAGCAGTGGACTGACAAGGGGTAGCAATCAGCCCCAGCATTTT. It specifies CASSGLTRGSNQPQHF. This chain connects TRBV6-1 to TRBJ1-5, with TRBD1 as a possible D gene (5 bases). CDR1 and CDR2 (germline): MNHNS, SASEGT. This CDR3 has 16 amino acids. V was trimmed by 4 bases and J by 0 bases, leaving 13 bases between them.

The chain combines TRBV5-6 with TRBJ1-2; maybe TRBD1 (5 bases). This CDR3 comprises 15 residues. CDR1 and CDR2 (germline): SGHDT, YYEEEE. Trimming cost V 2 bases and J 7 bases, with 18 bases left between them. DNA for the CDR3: TGTGCCAGCAGCTTCCTATCCAGGGATGTAGGTGGCTACACCTTC. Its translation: CASSFLSRDVGGYTF.

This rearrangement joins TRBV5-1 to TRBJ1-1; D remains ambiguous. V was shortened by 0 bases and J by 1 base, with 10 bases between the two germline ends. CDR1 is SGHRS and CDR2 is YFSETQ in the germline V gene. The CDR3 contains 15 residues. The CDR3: CASSLDPGRNTEAFF. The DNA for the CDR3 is TGCGCCAGCAGCTTGGATCCCGGGAGGAACACTGAAGCTTTCTTT.

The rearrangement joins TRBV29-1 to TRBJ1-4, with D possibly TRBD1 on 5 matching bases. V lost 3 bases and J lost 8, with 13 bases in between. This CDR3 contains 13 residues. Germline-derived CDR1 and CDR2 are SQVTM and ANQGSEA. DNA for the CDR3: TGCAGCGTTGAGGGGCAGGGAAGCGAAAAACTGTTTTTT. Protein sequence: CSVEGQGSEKLFF.

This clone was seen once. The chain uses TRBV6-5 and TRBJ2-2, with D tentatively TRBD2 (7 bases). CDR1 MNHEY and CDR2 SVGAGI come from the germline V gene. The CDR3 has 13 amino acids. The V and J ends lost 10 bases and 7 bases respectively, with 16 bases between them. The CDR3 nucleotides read TGTGCCATCTCCCGGGGGGCCGGCGGGGAGCTGTTTTTT. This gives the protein CAISRGAGGELFF.

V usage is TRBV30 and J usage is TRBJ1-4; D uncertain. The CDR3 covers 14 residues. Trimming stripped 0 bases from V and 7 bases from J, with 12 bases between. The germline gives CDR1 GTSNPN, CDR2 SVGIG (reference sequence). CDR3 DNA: TGTGCCTGGAGTGTAGGCGCGGTCGGTGAAAAACTGTTTTTT. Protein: CAWSVGAVGEKLFF.

The CDR3 coding sequence is TGTGCCTGGAGTGTACAAGTTGCCGAGCAGTACTTC. The encoded protein is CAWSVQVAEQYF. The chain combines TRBV30 with TRBJ2-7; no reliable D call. The germline CDR1 and CDR2 sequences are GTSNPN and SVGIG (reference sequence). The length of the CDR3 is 12 residues. V was cut by 0 bases and J by 6 bases, with 9 bases left in between. The entire variable domain, with the rest obtained from reference TRBV30 and TRBJ2-7, is as follows: SQTIHQWPATLVQPVGSPLSLECTVEGTSNPNLYWYRQAAGRGLQLLFYSVGIGQISSEVPQNLSASRPQDRQFILSSKKLLLSDSGFYLCAWSVQVAEQYFGPGTRLTVT.

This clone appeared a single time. DNA for the CDR3: TGTGCCAGCAGTTCGGACAGGGGAGCTTTCTTT. The encoded protein is CASSSDRGAFF. V gene TRBV28 combines with J gene TRBJ1-1, with TRBD1 matching over 9 bases. In germline, CDR1 is MDHEN, CDR2 SYDVKM. This CDR3 is built from 11 residues. After removal of 4 bases from V and 10 bases from J, the junction contained 1 base not matched to a gene.

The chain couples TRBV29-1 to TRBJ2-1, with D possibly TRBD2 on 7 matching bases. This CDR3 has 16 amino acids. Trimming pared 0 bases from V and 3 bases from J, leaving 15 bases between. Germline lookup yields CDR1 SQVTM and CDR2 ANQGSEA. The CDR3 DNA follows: TGCAGCGTTGAAGATCGTGGGGGGGGGCTCTACAATGAGCAGTTCTTC. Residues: CSVEDRGGGLYNEQFF.

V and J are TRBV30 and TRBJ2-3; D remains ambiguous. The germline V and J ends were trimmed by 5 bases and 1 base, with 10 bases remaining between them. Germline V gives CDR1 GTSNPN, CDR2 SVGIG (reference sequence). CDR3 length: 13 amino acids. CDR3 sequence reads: CAWALGGTDTQYF. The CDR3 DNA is TGTGCCTGGGCCTTAGGAGGCACAGATACGCAGTATTTT.

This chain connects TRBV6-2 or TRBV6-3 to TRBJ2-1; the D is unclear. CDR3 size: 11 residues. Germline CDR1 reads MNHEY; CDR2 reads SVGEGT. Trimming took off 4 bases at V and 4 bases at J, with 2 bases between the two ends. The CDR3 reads CASSLYNEQFF. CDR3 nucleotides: TGTGCCAGCAGTTTATACAATGAGCAGTTCTTC.

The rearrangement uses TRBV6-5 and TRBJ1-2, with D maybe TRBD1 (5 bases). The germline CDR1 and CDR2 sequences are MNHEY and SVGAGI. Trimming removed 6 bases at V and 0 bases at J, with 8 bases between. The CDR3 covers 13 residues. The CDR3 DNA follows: TGTGCCAGCAGCCTGACAGCTAACTATGGCTACACCTTC. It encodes CASSLTANYGYTF.

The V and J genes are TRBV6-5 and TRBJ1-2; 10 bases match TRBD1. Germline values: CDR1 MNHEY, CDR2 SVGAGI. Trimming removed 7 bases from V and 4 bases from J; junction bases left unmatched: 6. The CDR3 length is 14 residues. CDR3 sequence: CASTKDRGFYGYTF. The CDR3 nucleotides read TGTGCCAGCACCAAGGACAGGGGGTTCTATGGCTACACCTTC.

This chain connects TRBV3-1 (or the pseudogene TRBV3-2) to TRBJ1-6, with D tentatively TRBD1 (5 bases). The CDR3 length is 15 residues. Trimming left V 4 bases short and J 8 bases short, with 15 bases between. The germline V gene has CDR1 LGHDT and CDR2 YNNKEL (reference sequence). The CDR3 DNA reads TGTGCCAGCAGCCTCTTCCCCGGCAGGGATTCACCCCTCCACTTT. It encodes CASSLFPGRDSPLHF.

For the CDR3, the DNA is TGTGCCAGCAGTTACTCGGTACCGGGACAGTCGGAAAAACTGTTTTTT. Encoded protein: CASSYSVPGQSEKLFF. V gene TRBV6-2 or TRBV6-3 combines with J gene TRBJ1-4, with TRBD1 identical over 7 bases. The germline gives CDR1 MNHEY, CDR2 SVGEGT. The CDR3 runs 16 residues. Trimming cost V 0 bases and J 8 bases; bases outside gene matches: 9.

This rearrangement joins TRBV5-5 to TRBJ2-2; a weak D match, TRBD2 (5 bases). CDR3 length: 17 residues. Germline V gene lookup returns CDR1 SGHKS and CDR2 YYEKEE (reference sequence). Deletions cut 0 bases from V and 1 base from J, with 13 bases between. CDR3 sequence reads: CASSLDPAAWNTGELFF. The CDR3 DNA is TGTGCCAGCAGCTTGGATCCAGCGGCCTGGAACACCGGGGAGCTGTTTTTT.

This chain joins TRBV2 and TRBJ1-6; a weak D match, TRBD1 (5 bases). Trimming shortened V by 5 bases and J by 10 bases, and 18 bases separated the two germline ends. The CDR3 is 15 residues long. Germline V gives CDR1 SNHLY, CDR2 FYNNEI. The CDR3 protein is CASSMGEALRSPLHF. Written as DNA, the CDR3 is TGTGCCAGCAGTATGGGGGAGGCCTTAAGATCACCCCTCCACTTT.

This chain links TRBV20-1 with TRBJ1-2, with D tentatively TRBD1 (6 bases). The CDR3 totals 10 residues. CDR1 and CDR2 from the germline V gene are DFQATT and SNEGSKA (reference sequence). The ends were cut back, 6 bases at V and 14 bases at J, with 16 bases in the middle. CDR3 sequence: CSATGQTNTF. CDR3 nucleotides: TGCAGTGCCACCGGACAGACTAATACCTTC.

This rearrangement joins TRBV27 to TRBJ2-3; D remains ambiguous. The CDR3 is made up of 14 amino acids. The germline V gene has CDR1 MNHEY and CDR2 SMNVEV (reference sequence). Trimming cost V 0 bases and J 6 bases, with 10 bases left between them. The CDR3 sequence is CASSLSRPPDTQYF. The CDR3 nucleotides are TGTGCCAGCAGTTTATCGCGCCCTCCTGATACGCAGTATTTT.

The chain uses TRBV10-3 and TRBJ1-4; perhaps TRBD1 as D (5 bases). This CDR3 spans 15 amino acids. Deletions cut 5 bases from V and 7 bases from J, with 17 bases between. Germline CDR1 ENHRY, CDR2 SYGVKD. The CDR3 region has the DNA TGTGCCATCAGTCCGGGCCTCGGGCAGGGTGAAAAACTGTTTTTT. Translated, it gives CAISPGLGQGEKLFF.

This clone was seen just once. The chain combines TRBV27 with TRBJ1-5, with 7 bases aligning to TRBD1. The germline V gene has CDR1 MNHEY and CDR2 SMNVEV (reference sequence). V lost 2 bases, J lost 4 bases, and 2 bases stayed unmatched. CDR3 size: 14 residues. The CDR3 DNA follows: TGTGCCAGCAGTTTAGGACAGGTGAATCAGCCCCAGCATTTT. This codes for CASSLGQVNQPQHF.

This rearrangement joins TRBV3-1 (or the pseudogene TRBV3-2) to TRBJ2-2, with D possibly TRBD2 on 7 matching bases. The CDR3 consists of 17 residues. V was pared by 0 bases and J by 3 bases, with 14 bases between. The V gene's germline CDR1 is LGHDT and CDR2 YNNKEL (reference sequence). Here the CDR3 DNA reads TGTGCCAGCAGCCAAGATGTCTTGCGGGGGCACACCGGGGAGCTGTTTTTT. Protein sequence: CASSQDVLRGHTGELFF.

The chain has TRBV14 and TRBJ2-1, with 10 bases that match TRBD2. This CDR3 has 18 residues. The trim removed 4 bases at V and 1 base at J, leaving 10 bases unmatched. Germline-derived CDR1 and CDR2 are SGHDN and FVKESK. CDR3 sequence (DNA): TGTGCCAGCAGCCCGATACCAGCGGGGGGGCTTTCCTACAATGAGCAGTTCTTC. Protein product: CASSPIPAGGLSYNEQFF. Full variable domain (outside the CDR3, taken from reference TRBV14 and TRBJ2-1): EAGVTQFPSHSVIEKGQTVTLRCDPISGHDNLYWYRRVMGKEIKFLLHFVKESKQDESGMPNNRFLAERTGGTYSTLKVQPAELEDSGVYFCASSPIPAGGLSYNEQFFGPGTRLTVL.

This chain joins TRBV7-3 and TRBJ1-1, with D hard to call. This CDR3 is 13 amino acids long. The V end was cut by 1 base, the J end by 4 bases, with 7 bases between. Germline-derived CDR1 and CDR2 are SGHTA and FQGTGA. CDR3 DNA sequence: TGTGCCAGCAGCTTAAATTCGGGCACTGAAGCTTTCTTT. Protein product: CASSLNSGTEAFF.

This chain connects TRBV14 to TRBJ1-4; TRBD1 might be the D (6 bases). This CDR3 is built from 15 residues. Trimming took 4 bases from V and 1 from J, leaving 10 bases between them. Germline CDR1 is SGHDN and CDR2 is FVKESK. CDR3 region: CASSRTQGTNEKLFF. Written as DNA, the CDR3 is TGTGCCAGCAGCCGTACACAGGGAACTAATGAAAAACTGTTTTTT.

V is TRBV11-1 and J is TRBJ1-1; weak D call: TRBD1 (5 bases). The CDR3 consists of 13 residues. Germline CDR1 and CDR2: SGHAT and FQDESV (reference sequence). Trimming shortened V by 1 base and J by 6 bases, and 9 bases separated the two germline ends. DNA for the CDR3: TGTGCCAGCAGCTTAGAAGTCAGGGCTGAAGCTTTCTTT. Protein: CASSLEVRAEAFF.